The next 17 T cell receptor beta chains were all read from a single sample in a study of blood T cell repertoires in COVID-19. Data came from immunoSEQ multiplex PCR; TCRdb stores just in-frame clones and leaves some out. In the table there are about 300,000 clones, approximately 85% of which are singletons. What was sequenced was PBMCs or T cells enriched from blood (not recorded which). The receptor set was obtained from a man under 40 who had recovered from COVID-19.

The rearrangement uses TRBV18 and TRBJ2-1; 12 bases map to TRBD2. Germline V gene sequence: CDR1 KGHSH, CDR2 LQKENI. CDR3 size: 16 residues. The V gene end was trimmed by 3 bases and the J gene end by 4 bases; junction bases not matched to a gene: 4. As DNA, the CDR3 is TGTGCCAGCTCACCCACTAGCGGGGGGCGTTACAATGAGCAGTTCTTC. This translates into CASSPTSGGRYNEQFF.

This chain connects TRBV11-2 to TRBJ2-5, with TRBD1 identical over 11 bases. The J segment lost 5 bases and the V segment lost 4 bases, leaving 6 bases of the junction unmatched. This CDR3 is built from 15 residues. The germline CDR1 and CDR2 sequences are SGHAT and FQNNGV. CDR3 protein: CASSSGTGGHETQYF. CDR3 nucleotides: TGTGCCAGCAGCTCCGGGACAGGGGGTCACGAGACCCAGTACTTC.

The chain carries TRBV7-2 and TRBJ1-5, with D unresolved. Germline values: CDR1 SGHTA, CDR2 FQGNSA. CDR3 length equals 14 residues. The V gene lost 4 bases and the J gene lost 3 bases, with 10 bases spanning the gap. This CDR3 is CASSSYSYNQPQHF. CDR3 DNA: TGTGCCAGCAGCTCCTACAGTTACAATCAGCCCCAGCATTTT.

The chain uses TRBV7-9 and TRBJ1-1; 8 bases agree with TRBD1. The V gene end was trimmed by 4 bases and the J gene end by 4 bases; junction bases not matched to a gene: 5. The CDR3 totals 14 residues. The germline gives CDR1 SEHNR, CDR2 FQNEAQ (reference sequence). The CDR3 DNA sequence: TGTGCCAGCAGCTGGACAGGGCTGACCACTGAAGCTTTCTTT. This gives the protein CASSWTGLTTEAFF.

V and J are TRBV5-1 and TRBJ2-1, with a tentative D call TRBD1 (6 bases). Germline assignment: CDR1 SGHRS and CDR2 YFSETQ. The CDR3 runs to 14 residues. V gave up 5 bases and J gave up 7 bases, with 16 bases separating them. The CDR3 sequence is CASSQGPTGNEQFF. In DNA form, the CDR3 reads TGCGCCAGCAGTCAGGGCCCAACAGGGAATGAGCAGTTCTTC.

The chain links TRBV9 to TRBJ2-2; TRBD2 aligns across 11 bases. Germline CDR1 and CDR2: SGDLS and YYNGEE. The CDR3 is made up of 16 amino acids. The J segment lost 9 bases and the V segment lost 0 bases, leaving 7 bases of the junction unmatched. The CDR3 sequence: CASSVGGLAVERELFF. CDR3 coding DNA: TGTGCCAGCAGCGTAGGGGGACTAGCGGTGGAAAGGGAGCTGTTTTTT.

The rearrangement links TRBV7-8 to TRBJ2-2; 10 bases fit TRBD2. The CDR3 has 17 residues. V lost 3 bases to trimming and J lost 4 bases; unmatched junction nucleotides: 8. Germline assignment: CDR1 SGHVS and CDR2 FQNEAQ. CDR3 DNA sequence: TGTGCCAGCAGCTTCCCGCCGGGACTAGCGTTCACCGGGGAGCTGTTTTTT. It codes for CASSFPPGLAFTGELFF.

The genes are TRBV7-2 and TRBJ1-2; TRBD1 is a possible D gene (5 bases). Germline loops: CDR1 SGHTA, CDR2 FQGNSA. The CDR3 is made up of 15 amino acids. V lost 5 bases and J 1 base, leaving 14 bases between the germline ends. The DNA for the CDR3 is TGTGCCAGCAGCCTCCAACCTGACAGTAACTATGGCTACACCTTC. Translated: CASSLQPDSNYGYTF.

This clone was recorded once. The rearrangement links TRBV9 to TRBJ2-3; 15 bases match TRBD2. The CDR3 covers 16 residues. Germline assignment: CDR1 SGDLS and CDR2 YYNGEE. The trim removed 3 bases at V and 6 bases at J, leaving 5 bases unmatched. In DNA form, the CDR3 reads TGTGCCAGCAGCGACGGACTAGCGGGGGGGCGCGATACGCAGTATTTT. It yields the protein CASSDGLAGGRDTQYF.

This chain joins TRBV7-2 and TRBJ1-6, with 9 bases fitting TRBD1. The junction had 5 bases not matched to a gene; V was cut back by 6 bases and J by 5 bases. There are 15 residues in the CDR3. Germline V lookup: CDR1 SGHTA, CDR2 FQGNSA. CDR3 amino acids: CASRRTGADNSPLHF. The DNA for the CDR3 is TGTGCCAGCAGAAGGACAGGGGCGGATAATTCACCCCTCCACTTT.

The chain links TRBV27 to TRBJ1-2; D may be TRBD1 (6 bases). Trimming stripped 8 bases from V and 4 bases from J, with 14 bases between. Germline V gene sequence: CDR1 MNHEY, CDR2 SMNVEV (reference sequence). The CDR3 covers 13 residues. The CDR3 here is CASRKGGFYGYTF. CDR3 sequence (DNA): TGTGCCAGCCGAAAAGGGGGTTTCTATGGCTACACCTTC.

Comments on this clone: The sample has other DNA sequences that encode this CDR3 too. This chain uses TRBV30 with TRBJ1-3; D remains ambiguous. This CDR3 spans 12 amino acids. Trimming took 4 bases from V and 0 from J, leaving 4 bases between them. Germline CDR1 reads GTSNPN; CDR2 reads SVGIG (reference sequence). The CDR3 loop is CAWTGSGNTIYF. The CDR3 nucleotides read TGTGCCTGGACCGGCTCTGGAAACACCATATATTTT.

The V call is TRBV14, the J call TRBJ1-6; a weak D match, TRBD1 (5 bases). CDR3 length equals 15 residues. Trimming took 4 bases from V and 7 from J, leaving 14 bases between them. Germline V lookup: CDR1 SGHDN, CDR2 FVKESK. Here the CDR3 reads CASSPQLGGNSPLHF. CDR3 nucleotides: TGTGCCAGCAGCCCGCAACTGGGGGGAAATTCACCCCTCCACTTT.

V is TRBV20-1 and J is TRBJ1-6; TRBD1 agrees at 10 bases. The trim removed 3 bases at V and 11 bases at J, leaving 10 bases unmatched. Looked up from germline, CDR1 is DFQATT and CDR2 is SNEGSKA (reference sequence). The length of the CDR3 is 15 residues. CDR3 in amino acids: CSASPGDRGSTPLHF. CDR3 nucleotides: TGCAGTGCTAGTCCCGGGGACAGGGGCAGCACACCCCTCCACTTT.

This chain joins TRBV7-8 and TRBJ2-3; 12 positions match TRBD2. The germline V gene has CDR1 SGHVS and CDR2 FQNEAQ. V was clipped by 5 bases and J by 7 bases; unmatched bases: 7. The CDR3 consists of 15 residues. CDR3 sequence: CASSPSGGAMYTQYF. CDR3 bases: TGTGCCAGCAGCCCTAGCGGGGGGGCCATGTATACGCAGTATTTT.

The chain joins TRBV9 to TRBJ1-2, with a possible D match to TRBD1 (5 bases). Germline loops: CDR1 SGDLS, CDR2 YYNGEE. CDR3 size: 14 residues. The V end was cut by 0 bases, the J end by 4 bases, with 10 bases between. The DNA for the CDR3 is TGTGCCAGCAGCGTAGATCTGGGGCCCTATGGCTACACCTTC. This encodes CASSVDLGPYGYTF.

This clone has a handful of counts. J is TRBJ1-6 and V is TRBV6-5, with TRBD1 matching 7 bases. V was clipped by 7 bases and J by 9 bases; unmatched bases: 9. The V gene's germline CDR1 is MNHEY and CDR2 SVGAGI. The CDR3 is 14 residues long. CDR3 nucleotide sequence: TGTGCCAGCAATAGAGGGACAGACCTTTCACCCCTCCACTTT. Protein product: CASNRGTDLSPLHF.